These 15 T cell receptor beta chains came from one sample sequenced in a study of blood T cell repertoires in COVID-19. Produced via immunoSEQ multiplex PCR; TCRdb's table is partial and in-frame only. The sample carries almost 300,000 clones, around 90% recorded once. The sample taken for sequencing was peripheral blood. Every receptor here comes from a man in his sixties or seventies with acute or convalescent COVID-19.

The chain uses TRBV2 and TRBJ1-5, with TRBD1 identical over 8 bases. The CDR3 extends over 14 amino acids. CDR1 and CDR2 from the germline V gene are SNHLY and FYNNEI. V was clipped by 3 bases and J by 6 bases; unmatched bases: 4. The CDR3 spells CASSESGGVQPQHF. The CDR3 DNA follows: TGTGCCAGCAGTGAGTCAGGGGGCGTTCAGCCCCAGCATTTT.

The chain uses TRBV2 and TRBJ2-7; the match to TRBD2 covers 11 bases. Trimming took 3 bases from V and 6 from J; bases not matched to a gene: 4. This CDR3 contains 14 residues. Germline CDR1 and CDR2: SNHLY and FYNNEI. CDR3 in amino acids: CASSDRLAGGEQYF. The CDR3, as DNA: TGTGCCAGCAGTGACAGGCTAGCGGGAGGCGAGCAGTACTTC.

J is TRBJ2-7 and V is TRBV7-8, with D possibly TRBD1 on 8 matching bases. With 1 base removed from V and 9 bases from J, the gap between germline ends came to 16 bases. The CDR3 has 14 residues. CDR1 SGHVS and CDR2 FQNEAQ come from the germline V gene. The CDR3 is CASSLGLTGEGQYF. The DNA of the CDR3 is TGTGCCAGCAGCTTAGGTTTGACAGGGGAGGGGCAGTACTTC.

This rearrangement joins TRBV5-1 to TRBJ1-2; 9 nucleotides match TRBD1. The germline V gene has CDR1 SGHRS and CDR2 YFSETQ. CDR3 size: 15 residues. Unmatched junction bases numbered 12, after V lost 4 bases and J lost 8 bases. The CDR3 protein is CASSLRSGTGRGYTF. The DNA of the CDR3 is TGCGCCAGCAGCCTCCGCTCCGGGACAGGGCGAGGCTACACCTTC.

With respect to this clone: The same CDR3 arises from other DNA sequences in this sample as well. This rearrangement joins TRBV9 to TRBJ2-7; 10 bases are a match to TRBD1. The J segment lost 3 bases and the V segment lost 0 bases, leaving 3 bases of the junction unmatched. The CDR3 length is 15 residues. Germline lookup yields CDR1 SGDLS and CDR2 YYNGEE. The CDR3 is CASSVGGTGDYEQYF. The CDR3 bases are TGTGCCAGCAGCGTAGGTGGGACAGGGGACTACGAGCAGTACTTC.

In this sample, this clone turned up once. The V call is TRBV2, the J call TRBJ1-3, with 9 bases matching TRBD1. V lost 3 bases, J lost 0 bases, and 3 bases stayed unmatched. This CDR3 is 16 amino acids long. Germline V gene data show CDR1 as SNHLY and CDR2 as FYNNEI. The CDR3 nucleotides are TGTGCCAGCAGTGATCCGGGACAGGGCTCTGGAAACACCATATATTTT. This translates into CASSDPGQGSGNTIYF.

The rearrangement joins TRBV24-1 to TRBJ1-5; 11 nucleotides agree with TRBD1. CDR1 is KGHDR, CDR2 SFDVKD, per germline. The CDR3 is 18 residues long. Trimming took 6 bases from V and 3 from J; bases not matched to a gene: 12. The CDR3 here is CATSMWTGGAQDNQPQHF. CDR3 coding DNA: TGTGCCACCAGTATGTGGACAGGGGGCGCCCAGGACAATCAGCCCCAGCATTTT.

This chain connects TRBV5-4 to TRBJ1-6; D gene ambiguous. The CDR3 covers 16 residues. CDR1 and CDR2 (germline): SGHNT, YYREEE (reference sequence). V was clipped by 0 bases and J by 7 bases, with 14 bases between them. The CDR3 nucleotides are TGTGCCAGCAGCTTGGGGCACACCGCCGCCAATTCACCCCTCCACTTT. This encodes CASSLGHTAANSPLHF.

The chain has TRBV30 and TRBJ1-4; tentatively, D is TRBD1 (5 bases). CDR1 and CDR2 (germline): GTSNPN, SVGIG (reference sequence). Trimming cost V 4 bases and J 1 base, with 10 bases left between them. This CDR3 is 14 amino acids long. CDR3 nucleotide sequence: TGTGCCTGGACGCTCAGGGAAACTAATGAAAAACTGTTTTTT. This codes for CAWTLRETNEKLFF.

The CDR3 reads CASSIGGKVSTDTQYF. As DNA, the CDR3 is TGTGCCAGTAGTATTGGAGGGAAAGTCAGCACAGATACGCAGTATTTT. The rearrangement links TRBV19 to TRBJ2-3, with a tentative D call TRBD2 (6 bases). Between the trimmed V and J ends, which lost 3 bases and 0 bases, there was a span of 13 bases. The CDR3 runs 16 residues. Germline CDR1 LNHDA, CDR2 SQIVND (reference sequence). Using reference TRBV19 and TRBJ2-3 for the parts outside the CDR3, the full variable domain is DGGITQSPKYLFRKEGQNVTLSCEQNLNHDAMYWYRQDPGQGLRLIYYSQIVNDFQKGDIAEGYSVSREKKESFPLTVTSAQKNPTAFYLCASSIGGKVSTDTQYFGPGTRLTVL.

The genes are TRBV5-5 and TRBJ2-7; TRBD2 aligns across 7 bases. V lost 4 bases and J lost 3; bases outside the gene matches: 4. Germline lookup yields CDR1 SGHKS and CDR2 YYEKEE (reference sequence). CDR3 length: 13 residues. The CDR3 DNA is TGTGCCAGCAGCGCGGGGGATCACTACGAGCAGTACTTC. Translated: CASSAGDHYEQYF.

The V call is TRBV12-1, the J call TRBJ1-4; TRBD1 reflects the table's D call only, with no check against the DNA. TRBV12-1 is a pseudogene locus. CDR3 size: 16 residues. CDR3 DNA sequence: TGTGCCAGCAGCTTTTCTCCAGGGGGACTGGGTGAAAAACTGTTTTTT. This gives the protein CASSFSPGGLGEKLFF.

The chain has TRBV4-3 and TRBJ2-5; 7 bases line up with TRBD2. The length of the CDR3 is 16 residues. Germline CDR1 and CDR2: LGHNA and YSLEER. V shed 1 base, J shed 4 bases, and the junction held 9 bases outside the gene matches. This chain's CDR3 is CASSQGQRGVGETQYF. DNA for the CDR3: TGCGCCAGCAGCCAAGGCCAGCGGGGAGTAGGAGAGACCCAGTACTTC.

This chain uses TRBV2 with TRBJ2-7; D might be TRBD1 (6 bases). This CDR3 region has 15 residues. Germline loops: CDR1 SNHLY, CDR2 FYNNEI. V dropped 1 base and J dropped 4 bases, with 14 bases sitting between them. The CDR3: CASSEGAGVSYEQYF. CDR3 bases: TGTGCCAGCAGTGAAGGGGCAGGGGTGAGTTACGAGCAGTACTTC.

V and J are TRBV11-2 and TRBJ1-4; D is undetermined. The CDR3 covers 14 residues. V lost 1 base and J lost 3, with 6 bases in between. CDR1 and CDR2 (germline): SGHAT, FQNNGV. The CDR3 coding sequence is TGTGCCAGCAGCTTAGGAGGGTCTAATGAAAAACTGTTTTTT. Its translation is CASSLGGSNEKLFF.